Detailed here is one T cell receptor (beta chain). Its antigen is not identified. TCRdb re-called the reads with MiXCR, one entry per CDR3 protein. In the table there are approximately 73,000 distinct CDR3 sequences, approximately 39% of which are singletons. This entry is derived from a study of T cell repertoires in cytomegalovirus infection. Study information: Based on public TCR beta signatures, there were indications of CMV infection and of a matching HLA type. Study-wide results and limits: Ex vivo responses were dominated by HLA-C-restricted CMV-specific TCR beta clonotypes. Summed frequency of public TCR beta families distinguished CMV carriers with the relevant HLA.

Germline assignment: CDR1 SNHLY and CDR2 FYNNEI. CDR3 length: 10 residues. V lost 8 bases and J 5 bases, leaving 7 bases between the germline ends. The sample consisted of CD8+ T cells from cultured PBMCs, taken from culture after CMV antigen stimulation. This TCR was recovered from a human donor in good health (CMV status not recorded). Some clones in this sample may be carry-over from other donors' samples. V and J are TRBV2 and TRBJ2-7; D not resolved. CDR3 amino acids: CASGPNEQYF. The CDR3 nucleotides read TGTGCCAGCGGTCCCAACGAGCAGTACTTC.